These 20 T cell receptor beta chains share one sample of origin, sequenced in a study of cytotoxic CD8 clonotypes in ibrutinib-treated CLL (dated by TCRdb to the early 2020s). The library was produced with the immunoSEQ multiplex PCR assay. TCRdb mirrors the immuneACCESS table, restricted to in-frame sequences. Some clones are absent from its copies; in checked studies, under half trace to an unresolved V gene, and the reason for the others is unknown. This sample lists around 9,600 clones; roughly 55% were detected once. Over 15% of the sample lies in the top ten. Specimen: PBMCs, collected before ibrutinib treatment. All receptors come from a human donor with chronic lymphocytic leukemia.

CDR3 in amino acids: CASHHRDRGYEQYF. The CDR3 DNA reads TGTGCCAGCCACCACCGGGACAGGGGCTACGAGCAGTACTTC. The gene calls are TRBV19 and TRBJ2-7, with 10 bases identical to TRBD1. CDR3 length: 14 residues. Losses at the gene ends were 9 bases for V and 3 bases for J; bases not matched to a gene: 8. Germline CDR1 is LNHDA and CDR2 is SQIVND (reference sequence).

This chain uses TRBV19 with TRBJ2-3; 11 positions match TRBD2. The CDR3 extends over 17 amino acids. Germline V gives CDR1 LNHDA, CDR2 SQIVND (reference sequence). Trimming cost V 8 bases and J 2 bases; bases outside gene matches: 12. The CDR3, as DNA: TGTGCCAGTGAGTTAGCGGCTAGCGGGAGGCCCACAGATACGCAGTATTTT. Translation gives CASELAASGRPTDTQYF.

The chain employs TRBV28 and TRBJ1-2; the match to TRBD1 covers 9 bases. Germline lookup yields CDR1 MDHEN and CDR2 SYDVKM. The J segment lost 2 bases and the V segment lost 4 bases, leaving 5 bases of the junction unmatched. The CDR3 spans 15 residues. The CDR3 region is CASSYWTGENYGYTF. CDR3 bases: TGTGCCAGCAGTTACTGGACAGGGGAAAACTATGGCTACACCTTC.

This chain uses TRBV7-3 with TRBJ2-3; D perhaps matches TRBD1 (5 bases). V was shortened by 1 base and J by 3 bases, with 17 bases between the two germline ends. Germline values: CDR1 SGHTA, CDR2 FQGTGA. The CDR3 sequence is 17 residues long. The CDR3 here is CASSLIGGIGATDTQYF. In nucleotides, the CDR3 is TGTGCCAGCAGCTTAATAGGCGGCATAGGGGCTACAGATACGCAGTATTTT.

The chain couples TRBV4-1 to TRBJ1-2; 7 bases match TRBD1. This CDR3 has 17 residues. Germline values: CDR1 MGHRA, CDR2 YSYEKL. Trimming cost V 0 bases and J 7 bases; bases outside gene matches: 14. The CDR3 is CASSQDRIDLGGSGYTF. As DNA, the CDR3 is TGCGCCAGCAGCCAAGATCGTATTGATCTAGGGGGCTCTGGCTACACCTTC.

The chain couples TRBV27 to TRBJ2-3, with 14 bases that match TRBD2. Germline CDR1 reads MNHEY; CDR2 reads SMNVEV (reference sequence). CDR3 length: 17 residues. The junction had 9 bases not matched to a gene; V was cut back by 6 bases and J by 4 bases. CDR3 in amino acids: CASRRGTSGSVSDTQYF. The CDR3 nucleotides are TGTGCCAGCAGGAGGGGGACTAGCGGGAGTGTCTCAGATACGCAGTATTTT.

V is TRBV4-2 and J is TRBJ2-1; D ambiguous. Germline CDR1 and CDR2: LGHNA and YNFKEQ. The length of the CDR3 is 13 residues. V was trimmed by 4 bases and J by 7 bases, leaving 11 bases between them. The CDR3 reads CASSPQWGNEQFF. Written as DNA, the CDR3 is TGTGCCAGCAGCCCCCAGTGGGGTAATGAGCAGTTCTTC.

V is TRBV11-3 and J is TRBJ2-5, with a weak D call TRBD2 (6 bases). V dropped 5 bases and J dropped 5 bases, with 15 bases sitting between them. The CDR3 has 14 amino acids. In germline, CDR1 is SGHNT, CDR2 YENEEA. The CDR3 coding sequence is TGTGCCAGCAGCGAGGCCGGGACTCTGGAGACCCAGTACTTC. Encoded protein: CASSEAGTLETQYF.

This clone was seen a handful of times. This chain joins TRBV6-1 and TRBJ2-2; the D gene is possibly TRBD1 (6 bases). The CDR3 is 15 amino acids. Germline V gives CDR1 MNHNS, CDR2 SASEGT. Trimming stripped 10 bases from V and 1 base from J, with 16 bases between. The CDR3 reads CATQWMDRNTGELFF. In DNA, the CDR3 is TGTGCCACCCAGTGGATGGACAGGAACACCGGGGAGCTGTTTTTT.

V gene TRBV29-1 combines with J gene TRBJ2-3; 10 bases agree with TRBD2. The germline gives CDR1 SQVTM, CDR2 ANQGSEA. The CDR3 has 15 amino acids. The V segment lost 4 bases and the J segment 0 bases; nucleotides outside the gene matches: 4. The CDR3 loop is CSVGTSGASTDTQYF. DNA for the CDR3: TGCAGCGTTGGGACTAGCGGAGCTAGCACAGATACGCAGTATTTT.

The genes are TRBV28 and TRBJ2-7; 10 nucleotides agree with TRBD1. Germline values: CDR1 MDHEN, CDR2 SYDVKM. The CDR3 loop spans 18 amino acids. J gave up 4 bases and V 7 bases, and 19 bases lay outside the gene matches. In DNA form, the CDR3 reads TGTGCCAGCACCGGTGAGCAAACCCGGGACAGGGGAGCTTACGAGCAGTACTTC. The encoded protein is CASTGEQTRDRGAYEQYF.

This chain connects TRBV5-1 to TRBJ1-1; D not resolved. The CDR3 contains 15 residues. With 0 bases removed from V and 1 base from J, the gap between germline ends came to 10 bases. CDR1 is SGHRS, CDR2 YFSETQ, per germline. The chain's CDR3 is CASSLDGRPNTEAFF. The CDR3 bases are TGCGCCAGCAGCTTGGATGGCAGGCCGAACACTGAAGCTTTCTTT.

This clone was detected only a few times. V is TRBV28 and J is TRBJ1-6; no clear D gene. This CDR3 is built from 12 residues. Germline CDR1 reads MDHEN; CDR2 reads SYDVKM. Deletions cut 2 bases from V and 11 bases from J, with 7 bases between. The CDR3 sequence is CASSLRGTPLHF. The CDR3 DNA follows: TGTGCCAGCAGTTTACGTGGGACACCCCTCCACTTT.

This chain joins TRBV11-2 and TRBJ2-7; 8 bases match TRBD2. Looked up from germline, CDR1 is SGHAT and CDR2 is FQNNGV. The CDR3 consists of 18 residues. With V trimmed by 2 bases and J by 3 bases, 15 bases remained unmatched. CDR3 region: CASSLTPLTSGEGYEQYF. CDR3 bases: TGTGCCAGCAGCTTAACCCCCTTAACTAGCGGAGAGGGCTACGAGCAGTACTTC.

The rearrangement joins TRBV30 to TRBJ1-6; tentative D call: TRBD1 (6 bases). V was shortened by 4 bases and J by 6 bases, with 10 bases between the two germline ends. The CDR3 covers 13 residues. Germline V lookup: CDR1 GTSNPN, CDR2 SVGIG (reference sequence). The DNA of the CDR3 is TGTGCCTGGACGGGACACCTTAATTCACCCCTCCACTTT. Its translation is CAWTGHLNSPLHF.

The gene calls are TRBV18 and TRBJ2-7; no definite D call. Trimming removed 2 bases at V and 2 bases at J, with 7 bases between. The CDR3 runs to 13 residues. CDR1 is KGHSH and CDR2 is LQKENI in the germline V gene. CDR3: CASSPSNTYEQYF. The DNA for the CDR3 is TGTGCCAGCTCACCATCAAATACCTACGAGCAGTACTTC. The whole variable domain, remainder taken from reference TRBV18 and TRBJ2-7, is NAGVMQNPRHLVRRRGQEARLRCSPMKGHSHVYWYRQLPEEGLKFMVYLQKENIIDESGMPKERFSAEFPKEGPSILRIQQVVRGDSAAYFCASSPSNTYEQYFGPGTRLTVT.

In DNA, the CDR3 is TGTGCCAGCAGCCCCGAGGGGCTAGCGGGGGAGTTCTTC. Encoded protein: CASSPEGLAGEFF. The V and J genes are TRBV7-2 and TRBJ2-1; 10 bases agree with TRBD2. Germline CDR1 reads SGHTA; CDR2 reads FQGNSA. V trimming: 5 bases; J trimming: 14 bases; junction bases outside the gene matches: 9. This CDR3 region has 13 residues.

The chain recombines TRBV19 with TRBJ1-5; 7 positions agree with TRBD1. V lost 2 bases and J lost 7; bases outside the gene matches: 5. CDR1 and CDR2 from the germline V gene are LNHDA and SQIVND (reference sequence). The CDR3 has 14 amino acids. As DNA, the CDR3 is TGTGCCAGTAGTATAAGGGGGCCAGGGCAGCCCCAGCATTTT. It is translated as CASSIRGPGQPQHF.

The V gene is TRBV18, the J gene TRBJ2-2, with 8 bases that match TRBD1. CDR3 length: 15 amino acids. Germline CDR1 is KGHSH and CDR2 is LQKENI. V lost 2 bases and J lost 4; bases outside the gene matches: 3. CDR3 in amino acids: CASSPFTGGTGELFF. The CDR3 region has the DNA TGTGCCAGCTCACCATTTACAGGGGGCACCGGGGAGCTGTTTTTT.

This rearrangement joins TRBV19 to TRBJ1-5, with unresolved D. This CDR3 has 15 residues. V was clipped by 2 bases and J by 5 bases, with 13 bases between them. The germline V gene has CDR1 LNHDA and CDR2 SQIVND (reference sequence). The CDR3 DNA sequence: TGTGCCAGTAGTATAAGAGGGAACACTGATCAGCCCCAGCATTTT. It specifies CASSIRGNTDQPQHF.